The clone carrying this T cell receptor beta chain was picked up a small number of times. The target antigen is unknown. The source of the sample is a study of beta chain features in type 1 diabetes. Study in general: In all, roughly 98,000,000 sorted cells from all samples were analyzed. Study-wide points: Comparison showed that naive, central memory and Treg TCRB repertoires appeared more similar among patients than among healthy donors. When Type 1 diabetes patients were examined, their TCRB CDR3s proved moderately but significantly shorter in all four CD4+ subsets. The influence of HLA type on TCRB rearrangement stayed undetermined.

Sequencing targeted expressed TCRB transcripts, as all isolated RNA had been reverse transcribed. Clones were read by immunoSEQ multiplex PCR, and TCRdb kept only the in-frame ones, dropping some. The repertoire includes around 360,000 clones, about 12% of them detected once, and 0.01% sits in the top ten. The length of the CDR3 is 15 residues. V trimming: 2 bases; J trimming: 4 bases; junction bases outside the gene matches: 6. CDR1 is GTSNPN and CDR2 is SVGIG in the germline V gene (reference sequence). Sorted CD4+ subsets: naive, central memory, regulatory, stem cell-like memory (CD45RO/CCR7/CD25/CD127/CD95/CD27 panel).

The origin of this receptor is a woman aged 18-29 years with type 1 diabetes. The J gene is TRBJ2-1, the V gene TRBV30; 9 positions match TRBD2. The source material was naive CD4+ T cells from blood. The CDR3 nucleotides read TGTGCCTGGAGTCGCCGGGGACTAGCTTACAATGAGCAGTTCTTC. Translation gives CAWSRRGLAYNEQFF.